This T cell receptor beta chain was identified during a study of T cells in localized non-small cell lung cancer. For this clone: Its antigen remains unknown.

The CDR3 runs to 18 residues. The germline V gene has CDR1 SGHVS and CDR2 FQNEAQ. Trimming took 2 bases from V and 1 from J; bases not matched to a gene: 6. Sequenced by immunoSEQ multiplex PCR; TCRdb stores in-frame clones only, minus some. Here the sample spans 25,000 to 30,000 clones, more than 75% being singletons. Study-level points and caveats: Highest T cell clonality was seen in uninvolved adjacent lung, surpassing that measured in tumor. A median of around 52 clones ranked among the top 100 in tumor appeared in adjacent lung. Without multi-region sequencing, intratumor heterogeneity could not be excluded.

This sample comprised peripheral blood, obtained before any cancer treatment. V gene TRBV7-8 combines with J gene TRBJ2-4; 12 bases line up with TRBD2. This sequence originates from a female donor over 55 with stage III squamous cell lung carcinoma. The chain's CDR3 is CASSLMTSGGGAKNIQYF. Here the CDR3 DNA reads TGTGCCAGCAGCTTAATGACTAGCGGGGGTGGGGCCAAAAACATTCAGTACTTC.